The 8 T cell receptor beta chains below were found in one sample sequenced in a study of blood T cell repertoires in COVID-19 (TCRdb year 2020). Library preparation was by the immunoSEQ multiplex PCR assay. TCRdb holds this immuneACCESS table with in-frame rearrangements only. Some clones are missing; in checked studies, unresolved V genes explain under half, and the rest has no known cause. The sample table lists about 200,000 clones, 92% of them with a count of one. Clones ranked in the top ten supply 0.8% to 1% of the sample. The source material was peripheral blood. The receptors originated from a man aged 55 to 70 with COVID-19, enrolled during active disease.

The chain links TRBV6-1 to TRBJ1-2; 9 bases align to TRBD1. The V gene's germline CDR1 is MNHNS and CDR2 SASEGT. Trimming removed 3 bases from V and 3 bases from J; junction bases left unmatched: 2. CDR3 length: 14 amino acids. The CDR3 spells CASSEDRGHYGYTF. The CDR3 nucleotides read TGTGCCAGCAGTGAGGACAGGGGACACTATGGCTACACCTTC.

The chain couples TRBV6-2 or TRBV6-3 to TRBJ1-5, with TRBD1 matching 7 bases. The CDR3 has 17 residues. Germline V gene lookup returns CDR1 MNHEY and CDR2 SVGEGT. V gave up 0 bases and J gave up 0 bases; unmatched junction bases: 5. The CDR3 spells CASSYSTGSHSNQPQHF. The CDR3 DNA reads as TGTGCCAGCAGTTACTCGACAGGGAGTCATAGCAATCAGCCCCAGCATTTT.

The chain uses TRBV28 and TRBJ2-7, with 11 bases identical to TRBD1. Germline values: CDR1 MDHEN, CDR2 SYDVKM. The CDR3 has 15 residues. V lost 5 bases, J lost 0 bases, and 3 bases stayed unmatched. CDR3 amino acids: CASSPGTGGSYEQYF. The CDR3 region has the DNA TGTGCCAGCAGTCCAGGGACAGGGGGCTCCTACGAGCAGTACTTC.

The CDR3, as DNA: TGCAGTGCTAGTGGTAGGCTAGCGGGAGTCAATGAGCAGTTCTTC. As protein: CSASGRLAGVNEQFF. The chain uses TRBV20-1 and TRBJ2-1; 10 bases line up with TRBD2. The CDR3 totals 15 residues. Per the germline V gene, CDR1 is DFQATT and CDR2 is SNEGSKA (reference sequence). The J segment lost 6 bases and the V segment lost 3 bases, leaving 8 bases of the junction unmatched.

The chain has TRBV4-1 and TRBJ2-1, with 9 bases lining up with TRBD2. CDR3 length: 17 amino acids. With V trimmed by 6 bases and J by 2 bases, 11 bases remained unmatched. Germline CDR1 MGHRA, CDR2 YSYEKL. CDR3 protein: CASSRDSGRKPYNEQFF. As DNA, the CDR3 is TGCGCCAGCAGTCGGGATAGCGGGAGAAAACCCTACAATGAGCAGTTCTTC.

The chain links TRBV5-1 to TRBJ2-2; 9 bases agree with TRBD1. The CDR3 spans 19 residues. Germline CDR1 SGHRS, CDR2 YFSETQ. With 3 bases clipped from V and 0 bases from J, the junction kept 12 bases outside the gene matches. Written as DNA, the CDR3 is TGCGCCAGCAGCTCTGGGTTTGACAGGGGGTTTCCGAACACCGGGGAGCTGTTTTTT. This gives the protein CASSSGFDRGFPNTGELFF.

Only a few counts were recorded for this clone. The V call is TRBV19, the J call TRBJ2-2; TRBD2 matches 14 bases. The CDR3 has 18 residues. V lost 1 base and J lost 1; bases outside the gene matches: 2. From germline, CDR1 is LNHDA and CDR2 SQIVND (reference sequence). For the CDR3, the DNA is TGTGCCAGTAGTATAGGACTAGCGGGAGGGAGGAACACCGGGGAGCTGTTTTTT. Encoded protein: CASSIGLAGGRNTGELFF. Full variable domain (rest looked up from reference TRBV19 and TRBJ2-2): DGGITQSPKYLFRKEGQNVTLSCEQNLNHDAMYWYRQDPGQGLRLIYYSQIVNDFQKGDIAEGYSVSREKKESFPLTVTSAQKNPTAFYLCASSIGLAGGRNTGELFFGEGSRLTVL.

As DNA, the CDR3 is TGTGCCAGCAGCCAAGATCGGACTAGCGGTCCCGAGACCCAGTACTTC. It yields the protein CASSQDRTSGPETQYF. The J gene is TRBJ2-5, the V gene TRBV3-1 (or the pseudogene TRBV3-2), with TRBD2 matching 10 bases. V dropped 0 bases and J dropped 5; count of bases not matched to a gene: 6. Germline V gene data show CDR1 as LGHDT and CDR2 as YNNKEL (reference sequence). This CDR3 region has 16 residues.